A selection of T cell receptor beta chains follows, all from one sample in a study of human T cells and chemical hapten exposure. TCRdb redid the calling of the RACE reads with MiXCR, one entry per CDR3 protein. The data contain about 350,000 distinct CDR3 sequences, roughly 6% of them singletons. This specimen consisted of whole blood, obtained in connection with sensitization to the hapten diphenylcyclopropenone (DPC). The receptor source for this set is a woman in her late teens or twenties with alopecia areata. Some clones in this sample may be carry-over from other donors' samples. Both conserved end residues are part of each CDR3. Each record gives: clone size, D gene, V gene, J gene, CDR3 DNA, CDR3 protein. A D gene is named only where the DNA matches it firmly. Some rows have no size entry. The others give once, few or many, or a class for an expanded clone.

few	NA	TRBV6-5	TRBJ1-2	TGTGCCAGCAGTTACCTCCGGGGATCAAGCGACTATGGCTACACCTTC	CASSYLRGSSDYGYTF
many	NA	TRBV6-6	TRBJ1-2	TGTGCCAGCAGTTCTCACAGTGGGGACGGCTACACCTTC	CASSSHSGDGYTF
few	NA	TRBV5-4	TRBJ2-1	TGTGCCAGCAGCTCCCGGCCGACGTACAATGAGCAGTTCTTC	CASSSRPTYNEQFF
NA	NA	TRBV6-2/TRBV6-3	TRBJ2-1	TGTGCCAGCAGTTACGATGGCAGGGTGGCCTTC	CASSYDGRVAF
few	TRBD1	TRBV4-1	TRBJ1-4	TGCGCCAGCAGCCAAACAGGGGGCGCGAATGAAAAACTGTTTTTT	CASSQTGGANEKLFF
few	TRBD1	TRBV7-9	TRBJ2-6	TGTGCCAGCAGCTTAGCTGTAGGGGACAGTCTATCCAGATCTGGGGCCAACGTCCTGACTTTC	CASSLAVGDSLSRSGANVLTF
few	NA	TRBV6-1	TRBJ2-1	TGTGCCAGCAGAGCGCCAGGGTCCAATGAGCAGTTCTTC	CASRAPGSNEQFF
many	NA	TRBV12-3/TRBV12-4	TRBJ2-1	TGTGCCAGCAGGTGGGGGAATGAGCAGTTCTTC	CASRWGNEQFF
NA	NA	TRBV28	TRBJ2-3	TGTGCCAGCAGTTTTTTCTCCAGAACAGATACGCAGTATTTT	CASSFFSRTDTQYF
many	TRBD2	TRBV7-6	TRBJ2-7	TGTGCCAGCAGCTCACTAGCGGGGGCCATTCTAGACGAGCAGTACTTC	CASSSLAGAILDEQYF
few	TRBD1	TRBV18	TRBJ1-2	TGTGCCAGCTCACCCCCGTTAGACAGGGCTTACTTCTATGGCTACACCTTC	CASSPPLDRAYFYGYTF
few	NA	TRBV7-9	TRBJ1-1	TGTGCCAGCAGCCCGAGTGGCTGGGGCACTGAAGCTTTCTTT	CASSPSGWGTEAFF
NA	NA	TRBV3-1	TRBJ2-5	TGTGCCAGCAGCAGCGGACCGCGCCAGTACCAAGAGACCCAGTACTTC	CASSSGPRQYQETQYF
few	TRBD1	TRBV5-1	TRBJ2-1	TGCGCCAGCAGCCTGGACAGGGTTCAGAATGAGCAGTTCTTC	CASSLDRVQNEQFF
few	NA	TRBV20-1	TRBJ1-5	TGCAGTGCAGAATCTACAGGGACCAGCAATCAGCCCCAGCATTTT	CSAESTGTSNQPQHF
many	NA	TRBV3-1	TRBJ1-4	TGTGCCAGCAGCCAAGGTGGTAGGGACCCCGAAAAACTGTTTTTT	CASSQGGRDPEKLFF
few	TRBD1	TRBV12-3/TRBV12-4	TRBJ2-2	TGTGCCAGCAGTTCCCAGACAGGGATAGAGGCCGGGGAGCTGTTTTTT	CASSSQTGIEAGELFF
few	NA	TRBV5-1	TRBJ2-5	TGCGCCAGCAGCCGGTGGACGGAAGAGACCCAGTACTTC	CASSRWTEETQYF
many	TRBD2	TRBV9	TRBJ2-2	TGTGCCAGCAGCGGGGGCATGGGGCTAGCGGGAACCGGGGAGCTGTTTTTT	CASSGGMGLAGTGELFF
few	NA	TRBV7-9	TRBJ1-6	TGTGCCAGCAGCTTGACAGTCTCAAATTCACCCCTCCACTTT	CASSLTVSNSPLHF
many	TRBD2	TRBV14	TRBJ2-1	TGTGCCAGCAGCCCCCGCCCACTAGCGGTGGACAATGAGCAGTTCTTC	CASSPRPLAVDNEQFF
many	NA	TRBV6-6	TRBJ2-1	TGTGCCAGCAGTTACTCGCCCCAGGACGGTGAGCAGTTCTTC	CASSYSPQDGEQFF
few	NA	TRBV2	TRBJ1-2	TGTGCCAGCAGTGTTCGACAGACGACCTATGGCTACACCTTC	CASSVRQTTYGYTF
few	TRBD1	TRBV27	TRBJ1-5	TGTGCCAGCAGGATGGCACAGGGGTATAGCAATCAGCCCCAGCATTTT	CASRMAQGYSNQPQHF
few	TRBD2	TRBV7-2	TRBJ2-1	TGTGCCAGCAGCTCTCCACTAGCGGGGGGGGAGAATGAGCAGTTCTTC	CASSSPLAGGENEQFF
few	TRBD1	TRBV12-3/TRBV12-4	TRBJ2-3	TGTGCCAGCAGTTTAAGGCCAGGGGGTGTCGATACGCAGTATTTT	CASSLRPGGVDTQYF
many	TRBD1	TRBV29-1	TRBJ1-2	TGCAGCGTTAGGACAGGGCACTATGGCTACACCTTC	CSVRTGHYGYTF
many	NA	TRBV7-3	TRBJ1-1	TGTGCCAGCAGCTTAGGTACAGCCATGAACACTGAAGCTTTCTTT	CASSLGTAMNTEAFF
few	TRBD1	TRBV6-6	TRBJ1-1	TGTGCCAGCAGTTACCCCGGGACAGGGAGGGAAACTGAAGCTTTCTTT	CASSYPGTGRETEAFF
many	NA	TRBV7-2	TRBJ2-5	TGTGCCAGCAGCTTAGTCCCTACGGGGGCACAAGAGACCCAGTACTTC	CASSLVPTGAQETQYF
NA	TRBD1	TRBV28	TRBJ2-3	TGTGCCAGCAGTTTACAACAGGGGAGCACAGATACGCAGTATTTT	CASSLQQGSTDTQYF
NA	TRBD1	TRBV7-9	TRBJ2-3	TGTGCCAGCAGCTTAGGCCGGGACAGGGTCCGCACAGATACGCAGTATTTT	CASSLGRDRVRTDTQYF
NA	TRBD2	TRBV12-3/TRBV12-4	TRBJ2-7	TGTGCCAGCAGTCCCCAAGCGGGGTTCGCCTACGAGCAGTACTTC	CASSPQAGFAYEQYF
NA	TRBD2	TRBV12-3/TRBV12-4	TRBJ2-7	TGTGCCAGCAGTTCCCCGCGACTAGCGGGGGGAAACTACGAGCAGTACTTC	CASSSPRLAGGNYEQYF